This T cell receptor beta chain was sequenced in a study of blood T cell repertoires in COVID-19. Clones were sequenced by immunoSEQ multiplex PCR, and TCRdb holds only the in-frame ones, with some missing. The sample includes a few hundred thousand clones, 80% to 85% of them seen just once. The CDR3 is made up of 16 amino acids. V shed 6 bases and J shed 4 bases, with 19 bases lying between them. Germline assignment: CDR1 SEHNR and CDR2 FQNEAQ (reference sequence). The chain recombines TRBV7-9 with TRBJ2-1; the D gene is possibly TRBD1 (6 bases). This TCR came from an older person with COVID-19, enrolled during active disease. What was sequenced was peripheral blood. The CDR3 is CASSPRPGQGYNEQFF. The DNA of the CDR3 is TGTGCCAGCAGTCCAAGACCAGGCCAGGGGTACAATGAGCAGTTCTTC.